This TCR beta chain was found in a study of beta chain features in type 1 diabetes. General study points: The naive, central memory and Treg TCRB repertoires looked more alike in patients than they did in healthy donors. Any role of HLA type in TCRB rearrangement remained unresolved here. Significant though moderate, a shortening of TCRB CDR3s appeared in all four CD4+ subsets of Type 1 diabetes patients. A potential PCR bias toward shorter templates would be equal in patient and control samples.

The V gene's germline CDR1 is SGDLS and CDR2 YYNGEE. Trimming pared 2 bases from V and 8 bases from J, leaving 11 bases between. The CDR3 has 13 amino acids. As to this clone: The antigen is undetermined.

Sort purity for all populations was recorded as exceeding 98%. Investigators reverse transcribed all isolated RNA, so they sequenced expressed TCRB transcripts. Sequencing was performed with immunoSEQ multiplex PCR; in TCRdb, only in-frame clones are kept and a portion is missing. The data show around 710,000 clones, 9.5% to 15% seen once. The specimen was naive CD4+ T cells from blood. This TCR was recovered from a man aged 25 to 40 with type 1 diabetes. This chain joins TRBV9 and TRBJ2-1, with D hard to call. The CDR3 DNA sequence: TGTGCCAGCAGCGTGGACCCTCTCGATGAGCAGTTCTTC. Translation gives CASSVDPLDEQFF. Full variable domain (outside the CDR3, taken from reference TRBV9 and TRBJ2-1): DSGVTQTPKHLITATGQRVTLRCSPRSGDLSVYWYQQSLDQGLQFLIQYYNGEERAKGNILERFSAQQFPDLHSELNLSSLELGDSALYFCASSVDPLDEQFFGPGTRLTVL.